This record covers a single TCR beta chain. No antigen is known for it. An end of the junction differs from the germline gene, which may be a read error. Each donor gave one peripheral blood draw, averaging approximately 120 mL, which was collected into heparinised tubes. A BD FACSAria II was used to sort naive, central memory, regulatory and stem cell-like memory CD4+ T cells with a panel that included CD45RO, CCR7, CD25, CD127, CD95 and CD27. Every sorted population had a purity above 98%. Right away, PBMCs were isolated by Lymphoprep density gradient centrifugation and were stained directly, with no culture step. To minimize batch effects, samples were stained and sorted in pairs, one healthy donor with one patient per experiment. The source of the sample is a study of beta chain features in type 1 diabetes (dated by TCRdb to 2017 to 2018). As for the study more broadly: Mean age, gender distribution, total cell number and subset yield did not differ between patients and healthy donors. Across all samples, fewer than 110,000,000 sorted cells were examined, and cell number per subset correlated strongly with RNA yield. Regulatory and stem cell-like memory subsets were obtained from only 8 patients and about 8 healthy donors, while naive and central memory subsets were obtained from all 28 donors. In the study, TCRB repertoires of sorted circulating CD4+ T cell subsets from recently diagnosed type 1 diabetes patients were compared with those of matched healthy donors. Findings and caveats that apply to the study as a whole: Naive, central memory and regulatory TCRB repertoires appeared to be more similar among patients than among healthy donors. Because cDNA rather than genomic DNA was sequenced, highly expressing activated cells could have been over-represented, although no difference in activation and CD3 levels was found between groups. PCR may preferentially amplify shorter templates, but because patient and control samples were amplified and corrected together, any resulting skew would affect both groups equally. Because the HLA sub-analyses included only small numbers of individuals, any influence of HLA type on TCRB rearrangement was left unresolved. Patients with type 1 diabetes made fewer insertions and deleted more nucleotides at VDJ recombination sites, implying thymic rearrangement abnormalities. A moderate but significant shortening of TCRB CDR3 length was observed in type 1 diabetes patients in all four CD4+ subsets.

All of the isolated RNA was reverse transcribed with the High Capacity cDNA Reverse Transcription Kit, so expressed TCRB transcripts were sequenced. Deep immunoSEQ sequencing was applied to naive, central memory and regulatory T cell samples, giving an average of about 3.8 million total reads per sample. Sorted cells were lysed in RLT buffer and RNA was extracted with DNase-treated RNeasy Micro or Mini kits, depending on cell number. To prevent cross-contamination, every cell subset was processed on its own, while patient and healthy donor samples were processed together. Using the immunoSEQ multiplex PCR, TCRB sequences were amplified from cDNA into 87-bp fragments spanning the CDR3 region. Amplicons were sequenced on the Illumina HiSeq platform. As for the authors' bioinformatics: Synthetic template baselines were used to correct PCR bias computationally, reads within Hamming distance 2 were collapsed together, and singletons that could not be merged were discarded. Reads were aligned against IMGT to assign V, D and J genes, CDR3 length and insertions or deletions at six rearrangement sites. Within each subset, clonotype counts were normalized to the number of sorted cells before true diversity and Gini coefficients were calculated with the tcR R package. The overlap coefficient, calculated on TCRB nucleotide sequences, was used to quantify repertoire sharing. As a proxy for the pre-selection repertoire, out-of-frame TCRB sequences from naive cells were analyzed. TCRdb obtained this table from immuneACCESS and retained in-frame rearrangements with V and J assigned. These tables miss some clones; where compared with another copy, unresolved V genes account for less than half of the shortfall, and the remainder is unexplained. V, J and clone size are those of that table, while D and trimming were read from the DNA. Across this sample there are around 600,000 clones, with 12% seen only once. About 0.11% of the sample lies in the top ten.

The CDR3 runs 16 amino acids, cysteine and phenylalanine included. The DNA shown is the 48-base CDR3, in frame from base 1. The germline V gene supplies CDR1 MNHNS and CDR2 SASEGT. The receptor comes from a man aged 30 to 45 with type 1 diabetes. Sequencing used naive CD4+ T cells from blood. The meaning of the sample's cell subset or site label: true naive CD4+ T cells. The chain couples TRBV6-1 to TRBJ1-5, with a weak D call of TRBD1 (5 bases match). This receptor has the CDR3 CASSEVGELSNQPQHF. The bases read TGTGCCAGCAGCGAAGTAGGGGAACTTAGCAATCAGCCCCAGCATTTT.